This T cell receptor beta chain emerged from a study of T cell repertoires in cytomegalovirus infection. About the research overall: Signatures in public TCR beta sequences pointed to both CMV infection and matching HLA type. The study's findings and limits: The ex vivo response showed dominance by HLA-C-restricted CMV-specific TCR beta clonotypes. CMV carriers having the relevant HLA were flagged by cumulative public TCR beta family frequency.

V gave up 3 bases and J gave up 2 bases, with 9 bases separating them. The CDR3 sequence is 14 residues long. Germline CDR1 and CDR2: LNHNV and YYDKDF (reference sequence). Via MiXCR, TCRdb re-called the reads, giving one row per CDR3 protein. Of some 900,000 distinct CDR3 sequences in the sample, about 33% are singletons; the top ten hold under 15%. A single count supports this clonotype. Its antigen is as yet unknown. Sequencing was performed on cultured CD8+ T cells from PBMCs, taken from culture after CMV antigen stimulation. The clonotype originates from a human donor in good health (CMV status not recorded). Some clones in this sample may be carry-over from other donors' samples. The rearrangement links TRBV15 to TRBJ2-3; D unresolved. The CDR3 here is CATSRKIDTDTQYF. The CDR3 DNA follows: TGTGCCACCAGCAGGAAGATCGACACAGATACGCAGTATTTT.